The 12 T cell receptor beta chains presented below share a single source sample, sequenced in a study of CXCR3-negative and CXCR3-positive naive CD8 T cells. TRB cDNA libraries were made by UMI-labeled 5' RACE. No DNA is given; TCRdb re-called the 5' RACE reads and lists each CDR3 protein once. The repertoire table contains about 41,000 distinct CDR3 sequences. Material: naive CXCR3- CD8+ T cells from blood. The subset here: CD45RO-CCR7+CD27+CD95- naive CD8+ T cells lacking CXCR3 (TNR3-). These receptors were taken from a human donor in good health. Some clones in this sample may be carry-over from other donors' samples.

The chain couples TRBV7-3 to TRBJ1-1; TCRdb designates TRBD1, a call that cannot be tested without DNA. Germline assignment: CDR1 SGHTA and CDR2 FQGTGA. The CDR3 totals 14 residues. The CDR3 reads CASSLGAGVPEAFF.

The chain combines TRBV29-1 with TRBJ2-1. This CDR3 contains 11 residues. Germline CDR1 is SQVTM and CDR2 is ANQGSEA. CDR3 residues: CSAEGGHEQFF.

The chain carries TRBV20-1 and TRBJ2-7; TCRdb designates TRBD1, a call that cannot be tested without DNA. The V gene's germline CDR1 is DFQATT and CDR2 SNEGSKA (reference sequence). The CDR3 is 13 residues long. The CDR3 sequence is CSARGTEDYEQYF.

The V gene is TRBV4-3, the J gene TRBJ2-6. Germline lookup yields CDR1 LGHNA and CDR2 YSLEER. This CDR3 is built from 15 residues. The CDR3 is CASSQIHSGANVLTF.

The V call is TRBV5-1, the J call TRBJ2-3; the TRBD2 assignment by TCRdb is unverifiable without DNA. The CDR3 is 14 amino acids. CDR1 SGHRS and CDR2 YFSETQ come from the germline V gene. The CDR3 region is CASSLGSLPDTQYF.

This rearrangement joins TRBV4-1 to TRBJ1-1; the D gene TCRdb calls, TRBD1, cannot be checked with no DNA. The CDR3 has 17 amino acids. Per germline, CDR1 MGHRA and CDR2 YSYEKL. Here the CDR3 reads CASSPGPGTGGVTEAFF.

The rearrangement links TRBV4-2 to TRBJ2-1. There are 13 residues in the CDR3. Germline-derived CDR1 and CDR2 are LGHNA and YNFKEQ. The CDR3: CASSQGEGWQQFF.

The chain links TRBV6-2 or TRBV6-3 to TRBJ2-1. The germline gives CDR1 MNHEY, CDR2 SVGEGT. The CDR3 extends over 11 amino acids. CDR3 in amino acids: CASSEAFVQFF.

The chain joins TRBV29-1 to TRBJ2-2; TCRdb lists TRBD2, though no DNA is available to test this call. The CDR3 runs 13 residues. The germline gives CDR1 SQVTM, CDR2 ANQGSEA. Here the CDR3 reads CSGSEVGTGELFF.

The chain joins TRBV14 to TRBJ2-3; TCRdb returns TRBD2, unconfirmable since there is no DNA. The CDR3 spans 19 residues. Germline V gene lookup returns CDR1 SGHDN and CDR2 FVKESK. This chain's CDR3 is CASSQDYFQRGGVADTQYF.

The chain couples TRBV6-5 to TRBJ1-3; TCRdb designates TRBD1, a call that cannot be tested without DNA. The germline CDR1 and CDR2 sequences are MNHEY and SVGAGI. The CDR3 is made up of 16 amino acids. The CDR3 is CASSYTGGGYGNTIYF.

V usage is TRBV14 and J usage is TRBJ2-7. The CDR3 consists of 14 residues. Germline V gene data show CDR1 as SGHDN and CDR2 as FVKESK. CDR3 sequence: CASSPDLHTYEQYF.